The rows below give T cell receptor beta chains drawn from one sample of a study of blood T cell repertoires in COVID-19. This table comes from immunoSEQ multiplex PCR, and its TCRdb copy is limited to in-frame clones, with some not included. Of 400,000 to 550,000 clones listed, roughly 90% are singletons. The specimen was peripheral blood. Receptors were obtained from a woman aged 30 to 39 with acute or convalescent COVID-19. Both conserved end residues are part of each CDR3. The order of the fields is J gene, CDR3 length, clone size, D gene, V gene, CDR3 protein, CDR3 DNA. The D gene is left open where the match is weak. Not all rows give a size; the values are once, few, many and, for expanded clones, a class.

J gene: TRBJ2-2; CDR3 length: 16; clone size: -; D gene: TRBD2; V gene: TRBV24-1; CDR3 protein: CATSDLGTINTGELFF; CDR3 DNA: TGTGCCACCAGTGATTTAGGGACTATAAACACCGGGGAGCTGTTTTTT
J gene: TRBJ2-3; CDR3 length: 13; clone size: -; D gene: -; V gene: TRBV28; CDR3 protein: CASTKGGADTQYF; CDR3 DNA: TGTGCCAGCACCAAAGGGGGTGCCGATACGCAGTATTTT
J gene: TRBJ2-3; CDR3 length: 16; clone size: -; D gene: -; V gene: TRBV5-1; CDR3 protein: CASSFSGHPSTDTQYF; CDR3 DNA: TGCGCCAGCAGCTTTAGCGGCCACCCTAGCACAGATACGCAGTATTTT
J gene: TRBJ2-1; CDR3 length: 18; clone size: -; D gene: TRBD2; V gene: TRBV5-4; CDR3 protein: CASSSAIAGTLSYNEQFF; CDR3 DNA: TGTGCCAGCAGCTCGGCGATAGCGGGGACCCTCTCCTACAATGAGCAGTTCTTC
J gene: TRBJ1-6; CDR3 length: 13; clone size: -; D gene: -; V gene: TRBV2; CDR3 protein: CASRRDFNSPLHF; CDR3 DNA: TGTGCCAGTCGTCGGGACTTCAATTCACCCCTCCACTTT
J gene: TRBJ2-6; CDR3 length: 14; clone size: once; D gene: -; V gene: TRBV10-3; CDR3 protein: CAISEGGGANVLTF; CDR3 DNA: TGTGCCATCAGTGAGGGAGGTGGGGCCAACGTCCTGACTTTC
J gene: TRBJ2-3; CDR3 length: 15; clone size: few; D gene: -; V gene: TRBV11-3; CDR3 protein: CASSLAGEKADTQYF; CDR3 DNA: TGTGCCAGCAGCTTAGCAGGGGAGAAGGCAGATACGCAGTATTTT
J gene: TRBJ2-2; CDR3 length: 18; clone size: -; D gene: -; V gene: TRBV27; CDR3 protein: CASSVFSGGPYGTGELFF; CDR3 DNA: TGTGCCAGCAGTGTATTCTCAGGAGGGCCCTACGGGACCGGGGAGCTGTTTTTT
J gene: TRBJ1-1; CDR3 length: 12; clone size: -; D gene: -; V gene: TRBV12-3/TRBV12-4; CDR3 protein: CASSLGGIEAFF; CDR3 DNA: TGTGCCAGCAGCCTGGGAGGAATTGAAGCTTTCTTT
J gene: TRBJ1-2; CDR3 length: 14; clone size: -; D gene: -; V gene: TRBV5-1; CDR3 protein: CASSLDSSNYGYTF; CDR3 DNA: TGCGCCAGCAGCTTGGACTCCTCGAACTATGGCTACACCTTC
J gene: TRBJ2-3; CDR3 length: 18; clone size: -; D gene: TRBD2; V gene: TRBV6-4; CDR3 protein: CASERTRSLFGGENTQYF; CDR3 DNA: TGTGCCAGCGAGCGCACCAGGAGCCTTTTCGGGGGGGAGAATACGCAGTATTTT
J gene: TRBJ1-3; CDR3 length: 15; clone size: -; D gene: TRBD1; V gene: TRBV7-6; CDR3 protein: CASSSVGEGADTIYF; CDR3 DNA: TGTGCCAGCAGCTCAGTTGGCGAGGGGGCGGACACCATATATTTT
J gene: TRBJ2-1; CDR3 length: 16; clone size: -; D gene: -; V gene: TRBV7-3; CDR3 protein: CASSLSPPVPTNEQFF; CDR3 DNA: TGTGCCAGCAGCTTATCCCCCCCGGTGCCAACCAATGAGCAGTTCTTC
J gene: TRBJ2-2; CDR3 length: 14; clone size: -; D gene: TRBD1; V gene: TRBV5-4; CDR3 protein: CASSDRVDTGELFF; CDR3 DNA: TGTGCCAGCAGCGACAGGGTCGACACCGGGGAGCTGTTTTTT
J gene: TRBJ1-3; CDR3 length: 13; clone size: -; D gene: -; V gene: TRBV30; CDR3 protein: CAWSLAAGNTIYF; CDR3 DNA: TGTGCCTGGAGTTTGGCGGCAGGAAACACCATATATTTT
J gene: TRBJ2-2; CDR3 length: 15; clone size: -; D gene: -; V gene: TRBV6-5; CDR3 protein: CASQRGGANTGELFF; CDR3 DNA: TGTGCCAGCCAGAGGGGGGGGGCGAACACCGGGGAGCTGTTTTTT
J gene: TRBJ1-1; CDR3 length: 16; clone size: -; D gene: -; V gene: TRBV7-8; CDR3 protein: CASSLILGQAGAEAFF; CDR3 DNA: TGTGCCAGCAGCTTAATATTGGGGCAGGCTGGCGCGGAAGCTTTCTTT
J gene: TRBJ1-4; CDR3 length: 15; clone size: -; D gene: TRBD1; V gene: TRBV5-1; CDR3 protein: CASSLTGGPNEKLFF; CDR3 DNA: TGCGCCAGCAGCTTAACAGGGGGACCTAATGAAAAACTGTTTTTT
J gene: TRBJ2-7; CDR3 length: 11; clone size: -; D gene: -; V gene: TRBV2; CDR3 protein: CASSHSYEQYF; CDR3 DNA: TGTGCCAGCAGTCACTCCTACGAGCAGTACTTC
J gene: TRBJ1-4; CDR3 length: 14; clone size: -; D gene: -; V gene: TRBV15; CDR3 protein: CATSRRAGREKLFF; CDR3 DNA: TGTGCCACCAGCCGAAGGGCGGGTAGGGAAAAACTGTTTTTT
J gene: TRBJ1-2; CDR3 length: 14; clone size: -; D gene: -; V gene: TRBV27; CDR3 protein: CASSLNQGINGYTF; CDR3 DNA: TGTGCCAGCAGTCTAAACCAGGGAATCAATGGCTACACCTTC
J gene: TRBJ1-2; CDR3 length: 15; clone size: -; D gene: TRBD1; V gene: TRBV5-1; CDR3 protein: CASSLEGRGLSGYTF; CDR3 DNA: TGCGCCAGCAGCTTGGAGGGCAGGGGGCTTAGTGGCTACACCTTC
J gene: TRBJ1-2; CDR3 length: 13; clone size: -; D gene: -; V gene: TRBV15; CDR3 protein: CATSNEGNYGYTF; CDR3 DNA: TGTGCCACCAGCAACGAGGGTAACTATGGCTACACCTTC
J gene: TRBJ1-1; CDR3 length: 17; clone size: -; D gene: -; V gene: TRBV18; CDR3 protein: CASSPGFQGEGGTEAFF; CDR3 DNA: TGTGCCAGCTCACCAGGGTTTCAAGGGGAGGGAGGCACTGAAGCTTTCTTT
J gene: TRBJ2-2; CDR3 length: 15; clone size: -; D gene: TRBD1; V gene: TRBV28; CDR3 protein: CASSSRQGRTGELFF; CDR3 DNA: TGTGCCAGCAGTTCGCGACAGGGAAGGACCGGGGAGCTGTTTTTT
J gene: TRBJ1-6; CDR3 length: 15; clone size: -; D gene: -; V gene: TRBV23-1; CDR3 protein: CASNSARRYNSPLHF; CDR3 DNA: TGCGCCAGCAACTCCGCGCGGCGGTATAATTCACCCCTCCACTTT
J gene: TRBJ2-3; CDR3 length: 15; clone size: -; D gene: TRBD2; V gene: TRBV7-2; CDR3 protein: CASSLVASGGDTQYF; CDR3 DNA: TGTGCCAGCAGCTTAGTAGCTAGCGGGGGTGATACGCAGTATTTT
J gene: TRBJ1-6; CDR3 length: 16; clone size: few; D gene: -; V gene: TRBV15; CDR3 protein: CATSRGVRGMFSPLHF; CDR3 DNA: TGTGCCACCAGCAGAGGAGTTCGGGGGATGTTCTCACCCCTCCACTTT